This T cell receptor (beta chain) was profiled in a study of CD8 T cells in Susac syndrome. When the RNA was reverse transcribed, random hexamers were used with an input of roughly 0.45 to 1 ug. The method of amplification for TCR beta CDR3 was immunoSEQ multiplex PCR, covering 54 Vbeta and 13 Jbeta. A single record per CDR3 protein comes from TCRdb applying MiXCR to the immunoSEQ multiplex PCR reads. The table includes around 200,000 distinct CDR3 sequences, over 90% detected once. Negative isolation was used for CD8+ and CD4+ T cells, and FACS enrichment was applied to TEMRA cells. The sequence was obtained from a human donor with multiple sclerosis. The sample comprised CD4+ T cells from PBMCs.

CDR3 nucleotide sequence: TGCGCCAGCAGCCAGCGGGGGACCTACAATGAGCAGTTCTTC. Amino acids: CASSQRGTYNEQFF. The chain employs TRBV5-1 and TRBJ2-1; 8 positions agree with TRBD2. Trimming took 4 bases from V and 2 from J; bases not matched to a gene: 2. The CDR3 runs 14 residues. CDR1 is SGHRS and CDR2 is YFSETQ in the germline V gene.